The 24 T cell receptor beta chains below come from one sample, sequenced in a study of Graves' ophthalmopathy and Graves' hyperthyroidism. TCR beta CDR3 amplification used RNA transcripts. HTBI primers primed a first-round RT-PCR, and a second-round multiplex PCR followed. TCRdb used MiXCR to reprocess the multiplex PCR reads, holding one entry per CDR3 protein. The sample shows a few hundred thousand distinct CDR3 sequences, 17% of them seen only once. The sample was peripheral blood. The receptors originated from an adult woman with stable Graves' hyperthyroidism.

This clonotype was recorded many times. The chain is built from TRBV29-1 and TRBJ2-7; perhaps TRBD1 as D (5 bases). Trimming took off 7 bases at V and 2 bases at J, with 12 bases between the two ends. The CDR3 runs 12 residues. Germline assignment: CDR1 SQVTM and CDR2 ANQGSEA. This CDR3 is CSALDTTYEQYF. CDR3 coding DNA: TGCAGCGCCCTGGACACCACCTACGAGCAGTACTTC.

In this sample, this clonotype turned up many times. V usage is TRBV2 and J usage is TRBJ1-5, with 9 bases fitting TRBD1. CDR1 and CDR2 (germline): SNHLY, FYNNEI. The CDR3 is 14 amino acids. V dropped 7 bases and J dropped 2; count of bases not matched to a gene: 3. The CDR3 reads CASMRTGGNQPQHF. The CDR3 coding sequence is TGTGCCAGCATGAGGACAGGGGGCAATCAGCCCCAGCATTTT.

This clonotype showed up many times. The chain combines TRBV15 with TRBJ1-5, with TRBD1 as a possible D gene (5 bases). The CDR3 contains 19 residues. The ends were cut back, 1 base at V and 0 bases at J, with 19 bases in the middle. The germline V gene has CDR1 LNHNV and CDR2 YYDKDF (reference sequence). CDR3 DNA sequence: TGTGCCACCAGCAGAGCGGGGGGGTCGGGGGAACATAGCAATCAGCCCCAGCATTTT. Its translation is CATSRAGGSGEHSNQPQHF.

In this sample, this clonotype turned up many times. This rearrangement joins TRBV12-5 to TRBJ2-5; tentative D call: TRBD2 (6 bases). V was clipped by 6 bases and J by 4 bases, with 12 bases between them. This CDR3 is built from 13 residues. The V gene's germline CDR1 is LGHNT and CDR2 FRNRAP. The CDR3 reads CASGPGGAETQYF. The CDR3 DNA reads TGTGCTAGTGGGCCCGGAGGGGCAGAGACCCAGTACTTC. Looking up the rest from reference TRBV12-5 and TRBJ2-5 gives the full variable domain: DARVTQTPRHKVTEMGQEVTMRCQPILGHNTVFWYRQTMMQGLELLAYFRNRAPLDDSGMPKDRFSAEMPDATLATLKIQPSEPRDSAVYFCASGPGGAETQYFGPGTRLLVL.

This clonotype was counted at least ten times. The chain combines TRBV7-2 with TRBJ2-7, with D unresolved. CDR3 length equals 14 residues. V shed 0 bases and J shed 4 bases, with 10 bases lying between them. The germline V gene has CDR1 SGHTA and CDR2 FQGNSA. CDR3 DNA sequence: TGTGCCAGCAGCTTAGCGCAGGCTAGGTACGAGCAGTACTTC. Translating it yields CASSLAQARYEQYF. The entire variable domain, with the rest obtained from reference TRBV7-2 and TRBJ2-7, is as follows: GAGVSQSPSNKVTEKGKDVELRCDPISGHTALYWYRQSLGQGLEFLIYFQGNSAPDKSGLPSDRFSAERTGGSVSTLTIQRTQQEDSAVYLCASSLAQARYEQYFGPGTRLTVT.

This clonotype has at least ten counts. CDR3 region: CASRDGTENYGYTF. The CDR3 DNA reads as TGTGCCAGCAGAGACGGGACAGAAAACTATGGCTACACCTTC. The rearrangement links TRBV28 to TRBJ1-2; 7 nucleotides match TRBD1. The CDR3 has 14 amino acids. Germline CDR1 and CDR2: MDHEN and SYDVKM. J gave up 2 bases and V 6 bases, and 6 bases lay outside the gene matches.

This chain connects TRBV30 to TRBJ1-1; D may be TRBD1 (5 bases). Trimming shortened V by 5 bases and J by 4 bases, and 14 bases separated the two germline ends. Germline V gene data show CDR1 as GTSNPN and CDR2 as SVGIG (reference sequence). The CDR3 totals 13 residues. CDR3 DNA sequence: TGTGCCTGGGTAGCGACAGCGAGCACTGAAGCTTTCTTT. It yields the protein CAWVATASTEAFF.

This clonotype was detected ten times or more. The chain recombines TRBV19 with TRBJ2-2; no clear D. The germline V and J ends were trimmed by 3 bases and 5 bases, with 16 bases remaining between them. This CDR3 region has 16 residues. Germline CDR1 and CDR2: LNHDA and SQIVND (reference sequence). The CDR3 DNA is TGTGCCAGTAGTATTGGCGGACGCCGTAAAACCGGGGAGCTGTTTTTT. Translated, it gives CASSIGGRRKTGELFF. Looking up the rest from reference TRBV19 and TRBJ2-2 gives the full variable domain: DGGITQSPKYLFRKEGQNVTLSCEQNLNHDAMYWYRQDPGQGLRLIYYSQIVNDFQKGDIAEGYSVSREKKESFPLTVTSAQKNPTAFYLCASSIGGRRKTGELFFGEGSRLTVL.

This clonotype was counted at least ten times. The DNA of the CDR3 is TGTGCCAGCAGTCCTGGTGGGCAGACTAACTATGGCTACACCTTC. Encoded protein: CASSPGGQTNYGYTF. The V and J genes are TRBV28 and TRBJ1-2, with unresolved D. CDR3 length: 15 residues. Germline CDR1 is MDHEN and CDR2 is SYDVKM. V was cut by 5 bases and J by 0 bases, with 13 bases left in between.

This clonotype was detected ten times or more. The rearrangement links TRBV7-3 to TRBJ2-5; the D is unclear. CDR1 and CDR2 (germline): SGHTA, FQGTGA. Trimming shortened V by 0 bases and J by 2 bases, and 4 bases separated the two germline ends. The CDR3 contains 13 residues. CDR3 DNA: TGTGCCAGCAGCTTAACGAGGCAAGAGACCCAGTACTTC. This encodes CASSLTRQETQYF. The entire variable domain, with the rest obtained from reference TRBV7-3 and TRBJ2-5, is as follows: GAGVSQTPSNKVTEKGKYVELRCDPISGHTALYWYRQSLGQGPEFLIYFQGTGAADDSGLPNDRFFAVRPEGSVSTLKIQRTERGDSAVYLCASSLTRQETQYFGPGTRLLVL.

This clonotype rates as medium-sized (0.01 to 0.1%). The V call is TRBV6-1, the J call TRBJ1-2; no firm D call. The CDR3 totals 14 residues. V was cut by 0 bases and J by 1 base, with 6 bases left in between. Germline CDR1 and CDR2: MNHNS and SASEGT. The CDR3 nucleotides are TGTGCCAGCAGTGAAGCTGACTTTAACTATGGCTACACCTTC. It is translated as CASSEADFNYGYTF.

J is TRBJ2-5 and V is TRBV7-9; 13 bases align to TRBD2. V lost 3 bases and J lost 5; bases outside the gene matches: 3. Germline V gene lookup returns CDR1 SEHNR and CDR2 FQNEAQ (reference sequence). This CDR3 spans 15 amino acids. This CDR3 reads CASSLVTSGGETQYF. The CDR3 coding sequence is TGTGCCAGCAGCTTGGTGACTAGCGGGGGGGAGACCCAGTACTTC.

The V and J genes are TRBV6-5 and TRBJ2-7; D gene ambiguous. The CDR3 contains 16 residues. CDR1 MNHEY and CDR2 SVGAGI come from the germline V gene. V lost 4 bases and J 3 bases, leaving 19 bases between the germline ends. CDR3 sequence: CASSSLARASFYEQYF. The CDR3 nucleotides are TGTGCCAGCAGTTCTCTTGCTCGGGCGAGCTTCTACGAGCAGTACTTC.

This clonotype was counted many times. The V and J genes are TRBV4-1 and TRBJ1-2; TRBD1 agrees at 8 bases. Germline V gene data show CDR1 as MGHRA and CDR2 as YSYEKL. V shed 2 bases, J shed 6 bases, and the junction held 8 bases outside the gene matches. CDR3 length equals 15 residues. The CDR3 spells CASSQRPGQDNGYTF. In DNA, the CDR3 is TGCGCCAGCAGCCAAAGGCCGGGACAGGATAATGGCTACACCTTC.

CDR3 in amino acids: CASSGSLAKNIQYF. In nucleotides, the CDR3 is TGTGCCAGCAGTGGGAGTCTAGCCAAAAACATTCAGTACTTC. The rearrangement joins TRBV5-4 to TRBJ2-4; D is possibly TRBD2 (5 bases). The CDR3 has 14 amino acids. The germline V and J ends were trimmed by 5 bases and 0 bases, with 9 bases remaining between them. CDR1 and CDR2 (germline): SGHNT, YYREEE (reference sequence).

Note on this clonotype: An end of the junction differs from the germline gene, which may be a read error. The chain carries TRBV15 and TRBJ1-1; TRBD1 might be the D (6 bases). The CDR3 consists of 17 residues. CDR1 is LNHNV, CDR2 YYDKDF, per germline (reference sequence). DNA for the CDR3: TGTGCCACCAGCACTGAGGTGGGGCCTTTCGGGGACACTGAAGCTCTCTTT. This encodes CATSTEVGPFGDTEALF.

This clonotype was picked up a small number of times. The chain uses TRBV5-6 and TRBJ1-1; D not certain. The V and J ends lost 2 bases and 1 base respectively, with 6 bases between them. This CDR3 spans 13 amino acids. Looked up from germline, CDR1 is SGHDT and CDR2 is YYEEEE. The CDR3: CASSFPQNTEAFF. The DNA for the CDR3 is TGTGCCAGCAGCTTCCCCCAGAACACTGAAGCTTTCTTT.

The chain has TRBV7-3 and TRBJ2-4; D uncertain. The CDR3 length is 16 residues. Trimming cost V 2 bases and J 1 base, with 12 bases left between them. Germline CDR1 SGHTA, CDR2 FQGTGA. CDR3 amino acids: CASSLGPGSAKNIQYF. CDR3 in DNA: TGTGCCAGCAGCTTAGGTCCCGGGTCGGCCAAAAACATTCAGTACTTC.

This clonotype has only a few counts. This may be a read error: a much more frequent sequence differs by one nucleotide. The chain joins TRBV7-8 to TRBJ2-2, with TRBD2 as a possible D gene (7 bases). CDR3 size: 13 residues. Germline CDR1 and CDR2: SGHVS and FQNEAQ. The CDR3 loop is CASSFRGAGELCF. CDR3 DNA: TGTGCCAGCAGCTTCCGGGGGGCCGGGGAGCTGTGTTTT.

This clonotype was recorded at least ten times. The genes are TRBV27 and TRBJ2-7; 7 bases are shared with TRBD2. The CDR3 spans 15 residues. V lost 3 bases, J lost 0 bases, and 5 bases stayed unmatched. The germline CDR1 and CDR2 sequences are MNHEY and SMNVEV (reference sequence). CDR3 sequence: CASSFGGGSSYEQYF. CDR3 coding DNA: TGTGCCAGCAGTTTTGGCGGCGGGAGCTCCTACGAGCAGTACTTC.

There are many counts of this clonotype. This chain joins TRBV28 and TRBJ2-7; TRBD1 matches at 8 bases. There are 14 residues in the CDR3. The germline V gene encodes CDR1 MDHEN and CDR2 SYDVKM. The junction had 10 bases not matched to a gene; V was cut back by 6 bases and J by 6 bases. The CDR3 loop reads CASSGHRGFLEQYF. The CDR3 DNA follows: TGTGCCAGCAGCGGCCACAGGGGGTTCCTCGAGCAGTACTTC.

This clonotype showed up many times. CDR3 in DNA: TGTGCCAGCAGTTTATTGGGGGATCAAGAGACCCAGTACTTC. The encoded protein is CASSLLGDQETQYF. The chain is built from TRBV28 and TRBJ2-5; D may match TRBD1 or TRBD2 (5 bases each). Trimming removed 1 base at V and 2 bases at J, with 8 bases between. Germline-derived CDR1 and CDR2 are MDHEN and SYDVKM. This CDR3 has 14 amino acids.

V gene TRBV14 combines with J gene TRBJ2-7; 10 bases agree with TRBD2. V shed 0 bases and J 3 bases; nucleotides not matched to a gene: 5. CDR1 and CDR2 from the germline V gene are SGHDN and FVKESK. CDR3 length: 16 residues. CDR3 nucleotides: TGTGCCAGCAGCCAAGATTTACTAGCGGGGTACTACGAGCAGTACTTC. Its protein product is CASSQDLLAGYYEQYF.

Comments on this clonotype: The conserved phenylalanine or tryptophan is not found at the CDR3 terminus, so this likely reflects a read error. The V gene is TRBV19, the J gene TRBJ1-5; D unresolved. The CDR3 runs to 13 residues. The germline V gene encodes CDR1 LNHDA and CDR2 SQIVND (reference sequence). Between the trimmed V and J ends, which lost 3 bases and 1 base, there was a span of 4 bases. CDR3 protein: CASSISSNQPQHL. CDR3 DNA sequence: TGTGCCAGTAGTATTTCCAGCAATCAGCCCCAGCATTTG.